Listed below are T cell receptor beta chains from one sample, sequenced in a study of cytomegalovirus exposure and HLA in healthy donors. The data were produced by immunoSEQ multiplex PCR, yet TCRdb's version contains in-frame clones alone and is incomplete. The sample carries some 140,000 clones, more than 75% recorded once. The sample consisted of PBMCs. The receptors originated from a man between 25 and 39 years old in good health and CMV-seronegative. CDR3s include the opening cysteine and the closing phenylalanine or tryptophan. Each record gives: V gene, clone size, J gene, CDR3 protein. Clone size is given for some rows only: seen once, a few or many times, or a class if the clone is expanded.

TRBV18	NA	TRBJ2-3	CASATVDASDTQYF
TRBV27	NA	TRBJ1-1	CASSSQGGRAEAFF
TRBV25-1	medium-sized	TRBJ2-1	CASSLASGSNEQFF
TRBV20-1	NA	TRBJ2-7	CSASYGRQYF
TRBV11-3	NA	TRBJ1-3	CASSSNGNTIYF
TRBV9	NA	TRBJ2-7	CASSGQGYEQYF
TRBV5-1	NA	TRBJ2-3	CASSLIAGGTDTQYF
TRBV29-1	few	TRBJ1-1	CSGGSQRNTEAFF
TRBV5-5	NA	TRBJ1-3	CASRLQGARNTIYF
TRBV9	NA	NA	CASSVVPGGAEQYF
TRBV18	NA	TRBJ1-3	CASSPQRDPRSGNTIYF
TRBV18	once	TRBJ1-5	CASSFRQERVAVRF
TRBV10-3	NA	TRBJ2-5	CAISADRGKQETQYF
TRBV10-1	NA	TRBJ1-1	CASSGNRQTEAFF
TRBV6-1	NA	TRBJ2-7	CASSDQGGGARYEQYF
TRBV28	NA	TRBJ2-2	CIRTGENTGELFF
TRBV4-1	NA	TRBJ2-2	CASSPIQRGTGELFF
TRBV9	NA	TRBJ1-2	CASSSQRYGYTF
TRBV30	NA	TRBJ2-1	CAGGGAGLGNEQFF
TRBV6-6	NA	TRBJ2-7	CASLETGMSYEQYF
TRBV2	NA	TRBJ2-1	CASLLDRVSEQFF
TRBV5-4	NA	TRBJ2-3	CASSPREGTARTATQYF
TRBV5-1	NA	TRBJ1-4	CASSRGTGNEKLFF
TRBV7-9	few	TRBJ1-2	CASSLLLDYGYTF
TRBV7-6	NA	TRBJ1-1	CASSFGKALNTEAFF
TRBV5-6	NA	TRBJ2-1	CASSLGSSYNEQFF
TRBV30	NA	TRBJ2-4	CAWSKGGVSGNIQYF